The 13 T cell receptor beta chains below were found in one sample sequenced in a study of T-cell reconstitution after alpha-beta-depleted transplantation in children. The authors prepared the TCRbeta library with unique molecular identifiers. MiXCR, run by TCRdb on the PCR reads, gives a single entry per CDR3 protein. This sample has about 200,000 distinct CDR3 sequences, with about a sixth found just once. The sample here was PBMCs, mostly from graft donor cells, taken 360 days after TCRalphabeta/CD19-depleted stem cell transplant. Receptors were obtained from a male patient aged 2 to 10 who had a stem cell transplant for acute lymphoblastic leukemia, so the T cells may come from the graft donor.

This clonotype was seen only a few times. The chain employs TRBV6-2 or TRBV6-3 and TRBJ1-1; TRBD1 matches at 8 bases. This CDR3 comprises 16 residues. Germline CDR1 is MNHEY and CDR2 is SVGEGT. The ends lost 1 base at V and 5 bases at J; junction bases unmatched: 9. The CDR3 protein is CASSYWPGQGHTEAFF. The CDR3, as DNA: TGTGCCAGCAGTTACTGGCCCGGACAGGGACATACTGAAGCTTTCTTT.

The rearrangement uses TRBV2 and TRBJ2-1; D is possibly TRBD1 or TRBD2 (7 bases each). Trimming took 8 bases from V and 8 from J, leaving 19 bases between them. CDR1 is SNHLY, CDR2 FYNNEI, per germline. This CDR3 comprises 14 residues. CDR3 residues: CASQGGEVRHEQFF. The CDR3 DNA reads as TGTGCCAGCCAGGGGGGGGAGGTGAGACATGAGCAGTTCTTC. Variable domain in full (rest from reference TRBV2 and TRBJ2-1): EPEVTQTPSHQVTQMGQEVILRCVPISNHLYFYWYRQILGQKVEFLVSFYNNEISEKSEIFDDQFSVERPDGSNFTLKIRSTKLEDSAMYFCASQGGEVRHEQFFGPGTRLTVL.

This clonotype was observed a few times. This chain connects TRBV20-1 to TRBJ2-3, with a tentative D call TRBD2 (6 bases). Trimming removed 5 bases at V and 3 bases at J, with 6 bases between. CDR3 size: 11 residues. Germline loops: CDR1 DFQATT, CDR2 SNEGSKA (reference sequence). This chain's CDR3 is CSAGGTDTQYF. The CDR3 DNA reads TGCAGTGCTGGAGGGACAGATACGCAGTATTTT.

This clonotype was recorded many times. The V call is TRBV25-1, the J call TRBJ2-7; D may be TRBD1 (6 bases). CDR1 and CDR2 from the germline V gene are MGHDK and SYGVNS. The CDR3 is made up of 15 amino acids. Trimming removed 1 base from V and 2 bases from J, with 12 bases in between. In DNA, the CDR3 is TGTGCCAGCAGTGAATCAACAGGGCAGACCTACGAGCAGTACTTC. Its protein product is CASSESTGQTYEQYF.

This chain uses TRBV4-2 with TRBJ1-5; D is unclear. This CDR3 region has 14 residues. Between the trimmed V and J ends, which lost 0 bases and 0 bases, there was a span of 3 bases. Per germline, CDR1 LGHNA and CDR2 YNFKEQ. The CDR3 sequence is CASSQELSNQPQHF. The CDR3 nucleotides read TGTGCCAGCAGCCAAGAACTTAGCAATCAGCCCCAGCATTTT.

The chain employs TRBV20-1 and TRBJ2-6, with 9 nucleotides matching TRBD1. The CDR3 extends over 17 amino acids. V gave up 6 bases and J gave up 1 base; unmatched junction bases: 10. Germline loops: CDR1 DFQATT, CDR2 SNEGSKA (reference sequence). The CDR3 reads CSADRGGPHSGANVLTF. CDR3 nucleotide sequence: TGCAGTGCCGACAGGGGGGGTCCACATTCTGGGGCCAACGTCCTGACTTTC.

This clonotype was seen more than once but under ten times. The J gene is TRBJ2-7, the V gene TRBV10-2, with D unresolved. CDR3 length: 15 amino acids. Per germline, CDR1 WSHSY and CDR2 SAAADI. V gave up 0 bases and J gave up 2 bases, with 11 bases separating them. The CDR3 here is CASSESLGIAYEQYF. CDR3 coding DNA: TGCGCCAGCAGTGAGTCATTAGGGATCGCCTACGAGCAGTACTTC.

The table lists this clonotype with a few counts. V is TRBV7-2 and J is TRBJ1-3; 7 bases match TRBD1. V shed 1 base, J shed 1 base, and the junction held 4 bases outside the gene matches. Germline V gives CDR1 SGHTA, CDR2 FQGNSA. The CDR3 sequence is 16 residues long. The DNA of the CDR3 is TGTGCCAGCAGCTTAGGGAGGGGGCTATCTGGAAACACCATATATTTT. Protein sequence: CASSLGRGLSGNTIYF.

This clonotype was counted a few times. This chain joins TRBV12-3 or TRBV12-4 and TRBJ1-2; maybe TRBD1 (5 bases). The ends were cut back, 7 bases at V and 0 bases at J, with 18 bases in the middle. This CDR3 has 16 amino acids. This chain's CDR3 is CASTKSTDYTNYGYTF. The CDR3 DNA is TGTGCCAGCACCAAATCGACAGATTACACTAACTATGGCTACACCTTC.

The rearrangement joins TRBV4-2 to TRBJ2-2, with TRBD2 matching 8 bases. Germline assignment: CDR1 LGHNA and CDR2 YNFKEQ. V gave up 1 base and J gave up 5 bases; unmatched junction bases: 9. This CDR3 comprises 17 residues. CDR3 residues: CASSQGPPAGGTGELFF. The CDR3 bases are TGTGCCAGCAGCCAAGGCCCTCCGGCGGGGGGAACCGGGGAGCTGTTTTTT.

This chain joins TRBV5-1 and TRBJ1-5, with TRBD1 matching 9 bases. Trimming took 0 bases from V and 7 from J; bases not matched to a gene: 5. The CDR3 covers 15 residues. Germline CDR1 is SGHRS and CDR2 is YFSETQ. The DNA for the CDR3 is TGCGCCAGCAGCTTGGGGGGACAGGGACACCAGCCCCAGCATTTT. Translating it yields CASSLGGQGHQPQHF.

The V gene is TRBV6-2 or TRBV6-3, the J gene TRBJ2-3; perhaps D is TRBD1 or TRBD2 (5 bases each). This CDR3 is built from 16 residues. Germline CDR1 and CDR2: MNHEY and SVGEGT. The V end lost 7 bases, the J end lost 2 bases, and 19 bases lay between the germline ends. CDR3 sequence (DNA): TGTGCCAGCATTAAGGGACCAGTCGGCTTCACAGATACGCAGTATTTT. It yields the protein CASIKGPVGFTDTQYF.

This clonotype appeared many times. The chain is built from TRBV29-1 and TRBJ2-5; TRBD1 aligns across 11 bases. The CDR3 runs 12 residues. Unmatched junction bases numbered 5, after V lost 7 bases and J lost 7 bases. Germline CDR1 SQVTM, CDR2 ANQGSEA. The CDR3 protein is CSADRGRGTQYF. The CDR3 bases are TGCAGCGCGGACAGGGGGCGGGGGACCCAGTACTTC.